These 18 T cell receptor beta chains share one sample of origin, sequenced in a study of tumor and adjacent non-tumor tissue in lung cancer. This sample's RNA came from whole unsorted tissue. A modified ARM-PCR protocol with three rounds of nested PCR amplified TCRbeta. TCRdb reprocessed the multiplex PCR reads with MiXCR, giving one entry per CDR3 protein. The sample has 75,000 to 80,000 distinct CDR3 sequences; 80% to 85% are singletons. Sequenced material: lung tumor tissue. These receptors came from a woman between 50 and 59 years old with non-small cell lung cancer.

The chain carries TRBV20-1 and TRBJ2-5; no reliable D call. V lost 6 bases to trimming and J lost 3 bases, with 26 bases between them. Germline loops: CDR1 DFQATT, CDR2 SNEGSKA (reference sequence). The CDR3 loop spans 17 amino acids. The CDR3 reads CSAISPTTLGPEETQYF. The DNA of the CDR3 is TGCAGTGCCATCAGCCCGACAACCCTTGGGCCCGAAGAGACCCAGTACTTC.

This clonotype was observed at least ten times. The V gene is TRBV6-1, the J gene TRBJ2-5, with 8 bases lining up with TRBD2. From germline, CDR1 is MNHNS and CDR2 SASEGT. This CDR3 is 15 amino acids long. The ends lost 2 bases at V and 6 bases at J; junction bases unmatched: 8. The CDR3 here is CASSETSSGRKTQYF. The CDR3 DNA follows: TGTGCCAGCAGTGAAACGTCGAGCGGGAGAAAGACCCAGTACTTC.

Regarding this clonotype: One end of the junction does not line up with germline, which may come from a read error. The rearrangement uses TRBV20-1 and TRBJ2-7; D is uncertain. CDR3 length: 14 residues. Germline V lookup: CDR1 DFQATT, CDR2 SNEGSKA (reference sequence). The CDR3: CSARDRSYGYEQYF. The CDR3 DNA is TGTAGTGCTAGAGATCGGAGCTACGGGTACGAGCAGTACTTC.

A remark on this clonotype: The junction shows a germline mismatch at one end, possibly a read error. The rearrangement uses TRBV11-2 and TRBJ2-1, with D tentatively TRBD2 (5 bases). The germline V gene encodes CDR1 SGHAT and CDR2 FQNNGV. CDR3 length equals 15 residues. CDR3 coding DNA: TGTGCCAACAGCGCGAGGCCTAGCTTCTACAATGAGCAGTTCTTC. Protein sequence: CANSARPSFYNEQFF.

Here the CDR3 reads CARSRYRGQETQYF. The CDR3 DNA reads as TGTGCCAGGAGCCGGTACAGGGGCCAAGAGACCCAGTACTTC. The chain combines TRBV11-3 with TRBJ2-5, with 7 positions matching TRBD1. This CDR3 has 14 residues. Trimming cost V 9 bases and J 1 base; bases outside gene matches: 8. Germline CDR1 SGHNT, CDR2 YENEEA.

The rearrangement links TRBV9 to TRBJ2-1; TRBD2 aligns across 7 bases. Germline V gives CDR1 SGDLS, CDR2 YYNGEE. J gave up 9 bases and V 3 bases, and 9 bases lay outside the gene matches. This CDR3 region has 14 residues. The CDR3 sequence is CASSDGGSWSEQFF. The DNA for the CDR3 is TGTGCCAGCAGCGATGGCGGGAGTTGGAGTGAGCAGTTCTTC.

Regarding this clonotype: Sequence at one end of the junction differs from germline and may be a read error. The chain employs TRBV6-6 and TRBJ2-6; no reliable D call. CDR3 length: 17 amino acids. Germline V gives CDR1 MNHNY, CDR2 SVGAGI (reference sequence). The CDR3, as DNA: TGTGCCAGCAGTTACCCAGGCGGAGCCTCTTGGGCAAACGTCCTGACTTTC. Its protein is CASSYPGGASWANVLTF.

J is TRBJ1-4 and V is TRBV11-3, with a tentative D call TRBD1 (5 bases). Deletions cut 8 bases from V and 4 bases from J, with 26 bases between. The CDR3 is made up of 18 amino acids. Germline assignment: CDR1 SGHNT and CDR2 YENEEA. The CDR3 DNA sequence: TGTGCCAGCGGTTTTGAAGGTGGAGGGGAGAAGGGTAATGAAAAACTGTTTTTT. This sequence encodes CASGFEGGGEKGNEKLFF.

With respect to this clonotype: Just one base apart from a much larger clone, this may be a read error. The chain carries TRBV30 and TRBJ1-5; 7 nucleotides line up with TRBD1. With V trimmed by 2 bases and J by 4 bases, 11 bases remained unmatched. Germline-derived CDR1 and CDR2 are GTSNPN and SVGIG (reference sequence). The CDR3 is 16 residues long. The chain's CDR3 is CAWSPQTGSSNQPQHF. The CDR3 DNA sequence: TGTGCCTGGAGTCCCCAGACAGGGTCGAGTAATCAGCCCCAGCATTTT.

Points on this clonotype: Mismatch with germline at one junction end may stem from a read error. This chain connects TRBV5-1 to TRBJ2-3, with a tentative D call TRBD1 (6 bases). This CDR3 is built from 15 residues. The germline V gene has CDR1 SGHRS and CDR2 YFSETQ. The DNA for the CDR3 is TGCACCAGCAGCTTGGAACAGGGAAGCACAGATACGCAGTATTTT. Residues: CTSSLEQGSTDTQYF.

This clonotype was seen only once. A junction boundary mismatches the germline segment, possibly from a read error. The chain combines TRBV5-1 with TRBJ2-2, with a weak D call TRBD2 (6 bases). The germline V gene has CDR1 SGHRS and CDR2 YFSETQ. The CDR3 is 13 residues long. CDR3 DNA sequence: TGCGCCAGCAGGATTAGCTATGGCGGGGAGTTGTTTTTT. It translates to CASRISYGGELFF.

Remarks on this clonotype: A much bigger clone sits one base away, suggesting this may be a read error. The V gene is TRBV4-1, the J gene TRBJ2-1; 7 bases are shared with TRBD1. The CDR3 runs 16 residues. The germline gives CDR1 MGHRA, CDR2 YSYEKL. As DNA, the CDR3 is TGCTCCAGCAGCCACGCTACGCCGACAGGGACGGGCGAGCAGTTCTTC. Translating it yields CSSSHATPTGTGEQFF.

Points on this clonotype: One end of the junction does not line up with germline, which may come from a read error. CDR3 bases: TGTACCAGCAGCCCAGACAGGGGGCCCTATGGCTACACATTC. As protein: CTSSPDRGPYGYTF. The chain employs TRBV5-4 and TRBJ1-2, with 10 nucleotides matching TRBD1. CDR3 length: 14 residues. The germline V gene has CDR1 SGHNT and CDR2 YYREEE (reference sequence). Complete variable domain (other parts from reference TRBV5-4 and TRBJ1-2): ETGVTQSPTHLIKTRGQQVTLRCSSQSGHNTVSWYQQALGQGPQFIFQYYREEENGRGNFPPRFSGLQFPNYSSELNVNALELDDSALYLCTSSPDRGPYGYTFGSGTRLTVV.

This clonotype showed up just a few times. The junction and the germline gene differ at one end; a read error may be behind it. This chain uses TRBV4-2 with TRBJ2-1; 8 positions agree with TRBD2. There are 16 residues in the CDR3. CDR1 LGHNA and CDR2 YNFKEQ come from the germline V gene. This CDR3 reads CASSSSLAGRFNEQFF. The CDR3 DNA reads as TGTGCTAGCAGCTCCTCCCTAGCGGGCCGGTTCAATGAGCAGTTCTTC.

As regards this clonotype: A read error may be the cause here, since a much bigger clone is one base away. This chain uses TRBV28 with TRBJ2-3, with 7 bases identical to TRBD1. The junction had 13 bases not matched to a gene; V was cut back by 10 bases and J by 3 bases. Germline lookup yields CDR1 MDHEN and CDR2 SYDVKM. The CDR3 loop spans 15 amino acids. The CDR3 here is CATMNQTGLTDTQYF. For the CDR3, the DNA is TGTGCCACGATGAACCAGACAGGGCTGACAGATACGCAGTATTTT.

The chain has TRBV6-5 and TRBJ2-1, with D possibly TRBD2 on 5 matching bases. This CDR3 has 15 residues. Trimming pared 5 bases from V and 9 bases from J, leaving 20 bases between. The V gene's germline CDR1 is MNHEY and CDR2 SVGAGI. The CDR3 DNA is TGTGCCAGCAGTGCGAGGGCAGGCAGGCTTAGTGAGCAGTTCTTC. Protein product: CASSARAGRLSEQFF.

This clonotype has a handful of counts. J is TRBJ2-7 and V is TRBV28, with a weak D call TRBD1 (5 bases). The CDR3 totals 14 residues. Germline CDR1 is MDHEN and CDR2 is SYDVKM. V gave up 4 bases and J gave up 7 bases, with 17 bases separating them. CDR3 sequence (DNA): TGTGCCAGCAGTTCCCGGACACAGGCCTGGGAGCAGTACTTC. This codes for CASSSRTQAWEQYF.

A word on this clonotype: Germline and junction disagree at one end, which may indicate a read error. The chain combines TRBV6-1 with TRBJ1-5; D unresolved. Germline-derived CDR1 and CDR2 are MNHNS and SASEGT. This CDR3 has 14 residues. The CDR3 bases are TGTACCAGCAGTGTTGTGGGGTCCAATCAGCACCAGCATTTT. It codes for CTSSVVGSNQHQHF.